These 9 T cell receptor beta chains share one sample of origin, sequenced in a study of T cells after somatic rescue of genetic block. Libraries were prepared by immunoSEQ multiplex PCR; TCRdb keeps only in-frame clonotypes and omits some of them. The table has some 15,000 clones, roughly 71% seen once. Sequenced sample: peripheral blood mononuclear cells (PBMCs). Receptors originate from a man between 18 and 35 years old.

The chain's CDR3 is CAWSPVSYGYTF. In nucleotides, the CDR3 is TGTGCCTGGAGTCCAGTTTCCTATGGCTACACCTTC. The chain couples TRBV30 to TRBJ1-2; D uncertain. V shed 2 bases and J shed 4 bases, with 8 bases lying between them. The CDR3 has 12 amino acids. Germline CDR1 and CDR2: GTSNPN and SVGIG (reference sequence).

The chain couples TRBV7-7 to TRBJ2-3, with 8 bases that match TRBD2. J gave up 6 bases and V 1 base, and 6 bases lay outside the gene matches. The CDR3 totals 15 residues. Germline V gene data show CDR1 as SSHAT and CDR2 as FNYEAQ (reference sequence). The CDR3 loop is CASSLGTGGPDTQYF. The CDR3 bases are TGTGCCAGCAGCTTAGGCACGGGGGGGCCGGATACGCAGTATTTT. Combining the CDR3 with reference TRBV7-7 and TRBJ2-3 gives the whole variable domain GAGVSQSPRYKVTKRGQDVTLRCDPISSHATLYWYQQALGQGPEFLTYFNYEAQPDKSGLPSDRFSAERPEGSISTLTIQRTEQRDSAMYRCASSLGTGGPDTQYFGPGTRLTVL.

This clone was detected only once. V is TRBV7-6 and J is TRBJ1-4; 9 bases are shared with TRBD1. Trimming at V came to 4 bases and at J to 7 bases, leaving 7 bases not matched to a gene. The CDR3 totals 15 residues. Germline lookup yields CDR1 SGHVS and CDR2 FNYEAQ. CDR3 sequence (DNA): TGTGCCAGCAGCTCCGACAGGGGGAAGGGTGAAAAACTGTTTTTT. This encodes CASSSDRGKGEKLFF.

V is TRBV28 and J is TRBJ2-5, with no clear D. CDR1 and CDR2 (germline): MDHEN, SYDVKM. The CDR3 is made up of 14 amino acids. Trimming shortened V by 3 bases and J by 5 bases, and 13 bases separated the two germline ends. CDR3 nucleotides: TGTGCCAGCAGTTTCGGGTCCCCTGGGGAGACCCAGTACTTC. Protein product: CASSFGSPGETQYF.

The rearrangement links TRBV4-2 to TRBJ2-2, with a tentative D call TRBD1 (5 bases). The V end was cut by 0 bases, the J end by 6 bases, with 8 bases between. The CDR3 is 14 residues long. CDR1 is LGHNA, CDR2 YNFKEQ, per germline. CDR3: CASSQDRVAGELFF. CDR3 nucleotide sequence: TGTGCCAGCAGCCAAGACAGGGTCGCCGGGGAGCTGTTTTTT.

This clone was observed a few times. This chain's CDR3 is CASSVEGAGYTGELFF. The CDR3 region has the DNA TGTGCCAGCAGCGTAGAGGGAGCGGGGTACACCGGGGAGCTGTTTTTT. This rearrangement joins TRBV9 to TRBJ2-2; 7 nucleotides match TRBD2. From germline, CDR1 is SGDLS and CDR2 YYNGEE. Trimming took 0 bases from V and 3 from J; bases not matched to a gene: 5. The CDR3 is 16 residues long.

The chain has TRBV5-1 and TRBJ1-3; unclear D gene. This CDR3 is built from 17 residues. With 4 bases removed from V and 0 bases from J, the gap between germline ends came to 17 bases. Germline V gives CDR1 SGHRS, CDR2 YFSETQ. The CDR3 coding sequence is TGCGCCAGCAGCCCGCTGGGCAGGCTCTTCTCTGGAAACACCATATATTTT. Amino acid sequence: CASSPLGRLFSGNTIYF.

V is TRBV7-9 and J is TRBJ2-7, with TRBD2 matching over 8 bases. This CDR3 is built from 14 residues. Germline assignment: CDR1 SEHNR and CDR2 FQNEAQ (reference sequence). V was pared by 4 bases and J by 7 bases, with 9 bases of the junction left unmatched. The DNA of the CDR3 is TGTGCCAGCAGCTCCACCGGACTAGCAGAAGAGCAGTACTTC. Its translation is CASSSTGLAEEQYF.

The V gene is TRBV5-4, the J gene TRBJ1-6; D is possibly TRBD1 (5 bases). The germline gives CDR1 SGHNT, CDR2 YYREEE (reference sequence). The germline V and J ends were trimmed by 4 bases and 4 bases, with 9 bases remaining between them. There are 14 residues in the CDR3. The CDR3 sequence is CASSPPGYNSPLHF. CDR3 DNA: TGTGCCAGCAGCCCCCCAGGGTATAATTCACCCCTCCACTTT.